The 32 T cell receptor beta chains reported below all come from one sample, sequenced in a study of response to subunit inactivated influenza vaccine. TCRdb reprocessed the RT-PCR reads with MiXCR, giving one entry per CDR3 protein. Altogether 490,000 or so distinct CDR3 sequences are present, 6.5% to 8% being singletons, with the ten largest covering approximately 12%. Material: PBMCs from blood, obtained less than 30 months after vaccination. The receptors here all came from a man between 50 and 69 years old who received an inactivated influenza vaccine.

V and J are TRBV3-1 and TRBJ1-1; D is unclear. Germline V lookup: CDR1 LGHDT, CDR2 YNNKEL (reference sequence). V shed 0 bases and J shed 3 bases, with 5 bases lying between them. This CDR3 spans 13 amino acids. The CDR3 protein is CASSQDSDTEAFF. CDR3 DNA: TGTGCCAGCAGCCAAGATTCCGACACTGAAGCTTTCTTT.

This clonotype has a count of ten or more. The rearrangement joins TRBV7-3 to TRBJ2-3, with a tentative D call TRBD2 (5 bases). The CDR3 covers 13 residues. Trimming pared 1 base from V and 5 bases from J, leaving 7 bases between. Germline-derived CDR1 and CDR2 are SGHTA and FQGTGA. CDR3 nucleotide sequence: TGTGCCAGCAGCTTAAAACGGGGAGATACGCAGTATTTT. It is translated as CASSLKRGDTQYF. Based on the CDR3 plus reference TRBV7-3 and TRBJ2-3, the full variable domain is GAGVSQTPSNKVTEKGKYVELRCDPISGHTALYWYRQSLGQGPEFLIYFQGTGAADDSGLPNDRFFAVRPEGSVSTLKIQRTERGDSAVYLCASSLKRGDTQYFGPGTRLTVL.

This clonotype has a handful of counts. The chain employs TRBV9 and TRBJ2-1; no firm D call. This CDR3 has 13 amino acids. CDR1 SGDLS and CDR2 YYNGEE come from the germline V gene. V was pared by 0 bases and J by 10 bases, with 11 bases between. CDR3 DNA: TGTGCCAGCAGCGTAGTCCCGGGTCGGGAGCAGTTCTTC. Translation gives CASSVVPGREQFF.

This clonotype appeared many times. The rearrangement links TRBV12-3 or TRBV12-4 to TRBJ2-2; TRBD2 is a possible D gene (5 bases). V lost 5 bases and J lost 1, with 14 bases in between. The CDR3 is 16 amino acids. The CDR3 loop is CASSGVGSVNTGELFF. Here the CDR3 DNA reads TGTGCCAGCAGTGGGGTGGGTAGCGTGAACACCGGGGAGCTGTTTTTT.

This clonotype was detected only a few times. CDR3 protein: CASSYSRGRAYSYNEQFF. The CDR3 nucleotides are TGTGCCAGCAGTTACTCGCGGGGGCGGGCCTACTCCTACAATGAGCAGTTCTTC. This sequence joins TRBV6-2 or TRBV6-3 and TRBJ2-1, with D possibly TRBD2 on 7 matching bases. The CDR3 loop spans 18 amino acids. The germline V gene encodes CDR1 MNHEY and CDR2 SVGEGT. Deletions cut 0 bases from V and 0 bases from J, with 15 bases between.

V gene TRBV29-1 combines with J gene TRBJ2-3, with TRBD1 matching over 7 bases. Germline V gene sequence: CDR1 SQVTM, CDR2 ANQGSEA. The CDR3 has 14 residues. V shed 3 bases, J shed 3 bases, and the junction held 6 bases outside the gene matches. In DNA form, the CDR3 reads TGCAGCGTTGAGACAGGGTTTTTAACAGATACGCAGTATTTT. Translation gives CSVETGFLTDTQYF.

In this sample, this clonotype turned up a few times. The chain uses TRBV24-1 and TRBJ2-1; no firm D call. The V end lost 3 bases, the J end lost 9 bases, and 8 bases lay between the germline ends. Germline values: CDR1 KGHDR, CDR2 SFDVKD. The length of the CDR3 is 12 residues. The CDR3 coding sequence is TGTGCCACCAGTGATCTTGACGGTGAGCAGTTCTTC. Translating it yields CATSDLDGEQFF.

The gene calls are TRBV7-2 and TRBJ2-5; D gene uncertain. Between the trimmed V and J ends, which lost 7 bases and 1 base, there was a span of 16 bases. The CDR3 consists of 15 residues. The germline CDR1 and CDR2 sequences are SGHTA and FQGNSA. CDR3 in amino acids: CASTLVSGVQETQYF. CDR3 DNA sequence: TGTGCCAGCACCTTGGTGTCCGGAGTCCAAGAGACCCAGTACTTC.

The V gene is TRBV5-1, the J gene TRBJ2-7, with no clear D. The V gene's germline CDR1 is SGHRS and CDR2 YFSETQ. The length of the CDR3 is 11 residues. V was cut by 4 bases and J by 6 bases, with 8 bases left in between. CDR3 amino acids: CASSIRAEQYF. As DNA, the CDR3 is TGCGCCAGCAGCATCCGTGCCGAGCAGTACTTC.

In its sample, this clonotype was seen a few times. The chain couples TRBV2 to TRBJ2-3; 7 bases match TRBD2. Per the germline V gene, CDR1 is SNHLY and CDR2 is FYNNEI. Unmatched junction bases numbered 9, after V lost 6 bases and J lost 0 bases. CDR3 length equals 16 residues. CDR3: CASRGGLRSSTDTQYF. CDR3 nucleotide sequence: TGTGCCAGCAGGGGGGGGTTACGCTCTAGCACAGATACGCAGTATTTT. The whole variable domain, remainder taken from reference TRBV2 and TRBJ2-3, is EPEVTQTPSHQVTQMGQEVILRCVPISNHLYFYWYRQILGQKVEFLVSFYNNEISEKSEIFDDQFSVERPDGSNFTLKIRSTKLEDSAMYFCASRGGLRSSTDTQYFGPGTRLTVL.

This clonotype was recorded many times. The V and J genes are TRBV12-3 or TRBV12-4 and TRBJ1-2, with 7 positions matching TRBD1. V was clipped by 6 bases and J by 5 bases; unmatched bases: 9. The CDR3 runs to 14 residues. CDR3 nucleotide sequence: TGTGCCAGCAGAAGCACCGGGACAGAGTATGGCTACACCTTC. This translates into CASRSTGTEYGYTF.

The table lists this clonotype with a few counts. CDR3 residues: CASSVSGSAYNEQFF. The CDR3 coding sequence is TGTGCCAGCAGTGTAAGCGGGAGTGCCTACAATGAGCAGTTCTTC. V gene TRBV2 combines with J gene TRBJ2-1, with TRBD2 matching over 8 bases. Germline-derived CDR1 and CDR2 are SNHLY and FYNNEI. Trimming took 4 bases from V and 2 from J; bases not matched to a gene: 4. This CDR3 contains 15 residues.

The chain is built from TRBV6-2 or TRBV6-3 and TRBJ2-1, with TRBD2 matching over 11 bases. The CDR3 length is 16 residues. The V and J ends lost 8 bases and 5 bases, in that order; junction bases with no gene match: 11. Germline V gene lookup returns CDR1 MNHEY and CDR2 SVGEGT. For the CDR3, the DNA is TGTGCCAGCGAGGGAATCCCGGGACTAGCGGACAATGAGCAGTTCTTC. Translation gives CASEGIPGLADNEQFF.

Comments on this clonotype: A read error is possible here, since a much larger clone lies one base away. The J gene is TRBJ2-7, the V gene TRBV3-1, with D perhaps TRBD1 or TRBD2 (7 bases each). Germline-derived CDR1 and CDR2 are LGHDT and YNNKEL (reference sequence). The CDR3 totals 13 residues. CDR3 loop: CASSQLQGREQDF. CDR3 in DNA: TGTGCCAGCAGCCAACTACAGGGGCGGGAGCAGGACTTC.

The chain is built from TRBV9 and TRBJ2-3; 7 bases are shared with TRBD1. This CDR3 is built from 16 residues. Germline values: CDR1 SGDLS, CDR2 YYNGEE. Germline trimming cut 0 bases from V and 1 base from J; bases unmatched to any gene: 5. CDR3 nucleotides: TGTGCCAGCAGCGTAGCCCCCGGGACAGGCACAGATACGCAGTATTTT. Translating gives CASSVAPGTGTDTQYF.

This clonotype showed up just a few times. V and J are TRBV5-6 and TRBJ2-7; TRBD1 matches at 9 bases. The CDR3 covers 15 residues. The V gene's germline CDR1 is SGHDT and CDR2 YYEEEE. V gave up 4 bases and J gave up 5 bases; unmatched junction bases: 10. CDR3 in amino acids: CASSGTGTGPNEQYF. For the CDR3, the DNA is TGTGCCAGCAGCGGCACCGGGACAGGGCCCAACGAGCAGTACTTC.

This clonotype was seen many times. V and J are TRBV12-3 or TRBV12-4 and TRBJ2-7; D is possibly TRBD1 or TRBD2 (5 bases each). The germline V and J ends were trimmed by 3 bases and 1 base, with 10 bases remaining between them. The CDR3 is 14 amino acids. CDR3 sequence (DNA): TGTGCCAGCAGTTTTACGGGGCTTTCCTACGAGCAGTACTTC. This sequence encodes CASSFTGLSYEQYF.

At least ten counts were recorded for this clonotype. The chain joins TRBV9 to TRBJ1-1; D is unclear. The germline V gene encodes CDR1 SGDLS and CDR2 YYNGEE. The CDR3 loop spans 11 amino acids. With 0 bases removed from V and 6 bases from J, the gap between germline ends came to 3 bases. CDR3 residues: CASSVGSEAFF. The CDR3, as DNA: TGTGCCAGCAGCGTAGGCTCTGAAGCTTTCTTT.

This clonotype was picked up a small number of times. The V call is TRBV27, the J call TRBJ2-3; 7 nucleotides match TRBD2. The germline gives CDR1 MNHEY, CDR2 SMNVEV (reference sequence). V gave up 0 bases and J gave up 0 bases; unmatched junction bases: 6. This CDR3 contains 17 residues. The CDR3 reads CASSLSSSGTSTDTQYF. As DNA, the CDR3 is TGTGCCAGCAGTTTATCGTCTAGCGGTACTAGCACAGATACGCAGTATTTT.

This sequence joins TRBV6-1 and TRBJ2-3, with TRBD2 identical over 14 bases. Looked up from germline, CDR1 is MNHNS and CDR2 is SASEGT. With 10 bases clipped from V and 4 bases from J, the junction kept 7 bases outside the gene matches. The CDR3 covers 15 residues. CDR3 residues: CATNPGLAGADTQYF. The DNA of the CDR3 is TGTGCCACCAATCCGGGACTAGCGGGAGCAGATACGCAGTATTTT.

The V call is TRBV5-5, the J call TRBJ2-1; 9 bases line up with TRBD1. This CDR3 comprises 16 residues. Germline V gene sequence: CDR1 SGHKS, CDR2 YYEKEE (reference sequence). V lost 4 bases and J lost 7; bases outside the gene matches: 12. The CDR3 DNA reads as TGTGCCAGCAGCCACGGACAGGGGTCATTCGGTAATGAGCAGTTCTTC. This translates into CASSHGQGSFGNEQFF. Drawing the rest from reference TRBV5-5 and TRBJ2-1, the complete variable domain is DAGVTQSPTHLIKTRGQQVTLRCSPISGHKSVSWYQQVLGQGPQFIFQYYEKEERGRGNFPDRFSARQFPNYSSELNVNALLLGDSALYLCASSHGQGSFGNEQFFGPGTRLTVL.

The chain links TRBV4-2 to TRBJ2-3, with a weak D call TRBD2 (5 bases). V lost 0 bases, J lost 3 bases, and 10 bases lay in between. Germline V gene data show CDR1 as LGHNA and CDR2 as YNFKEQ. The CDR3 extends over 15 amino acids. In DNA form, the CDR3 reads TGTGCCAGCAGCCAAGACGGGGTCTTTACAGATACGCAGTATTTT. Encoded protein: CASSQDGVFTDTQYF.

The J gene is TRBJ2-5, the V gene TRBV5-1, with D unresolved. The CDR3 has 14 amino acids. Looked up from germline, CDR1 is SGHRS and CDR2 is YFSETQ. V dropped 3 bases and J dropped 2 bases, with 11 bases sitting between them. CDR3 loop: CASSSAGSQETQYF. The CDR3 DNA follows: TGCGCCAGCAGCTCCGCAGGCTCGCAAGAGACCCAGTACTTC. The entire variable domain, with the rest obtained from reference TRBV5-1 and TRBJ2-5, is as follows: KAGVTQTPRYLIKTRGQQVTLSCSPISGHRSVSWYQQTPGQGLQFLFEYFSETQRNKGNFPGRFSGRQFSNSRSEMNVSTLELGDSALYLCASSSAGSQETQYFGPGTRLLVL.

This clonotype has more than one count but fewer than ten. V gene TRBV20-1 combines with J gene TRBJ1-2; D uncertain. Germline V gene sequence: CDR1 DFQATT, CDR2 SNEGSKA (reference sequence). This CDR3 region has 13 residues. Trimming cost V 0 bases and J 8 bases, with 13 bases left between them. CDR3 sequence reads: CSARDSNTRGYTF. The CDR3 DNA follows: TGCAGTGCTAGAGACTCAAACACACGCGGCTACACCTTC.

This clonotype was seen a handful of times. The chain's CDR3 is CASSHLSGGETQYF. CDR3 sequence (DNA): TGTGCCAGCAGCCATCTAAGCGGGGGCGAGACCCAGTACTTC. The V and J genes are TRBV11-2 and TRBJ2-5; 8 bases line up with TRBD2. Germline assignment: CDR1 SGHAT and CDR2 FQNNGV. The CDR3 runs to 14 residues. V shed 5 bases, J shed 5 bases, and the junction held 7 bases outside the gene matches.

This sequence joins TRBV24-1 and TRBJ2-3, with a possible D match to TRBD2 (5 bases). CDR1 and CDR2 from the germline V gene are KGHDR and SFDVKD. The V and J ends lost 1 base and 1 base respectively, with 11 bases between them. The CDR3 runs 16 residues. CDR3: CATSDFGGVGTDTQYF. CDR3 bases: TGTGCCACCAGTGATTTTGGAGGAGTCGGCACAGATACGCAGTATTTT.

The V gene is TRBV7-2, the J gene TRBJ2-1; TRBD1 matches at 8 bases. J was trimmed by 7 bases and V by 6 bases; bases with no gene match: 5. Per germline, CDR1 SGHTA and CDR2 FQGNSA. The CDR3 covers 13 residues. The DNA for the CDR3 is TGTGCCAGCAGTGGACAGGGATCGAATGAGCAGTTCTTC. Translation gives CASSGQGSNEQFF.

This clonotype was recorded many times. The chain combines TRBV24-1 with TRBJ1-2; the match to TRBD1 covers 7 bases. V shed 3 bases and J 5 bases; nucleotides not matched to a gene: 2. The germline V gene encodes CDR1 KGHDR and CDR2 SFDVKD. This CDR3 is built from 13 residues. CDR3 protein: CATSDGTAYGYTF. CDR3 DNA sequence: TGTGCCACCAGTGATGGGACAGCTTATGGCTACACCTTC.

This clonotype was seen only a few times. J is TRBJ1-6 and V is TRBV20-1; TRBD1 is a possible D gene (5 bases). V gave up 5 bases and J gave up 6 bases, with 17 bases separating them. From germline, CDR1 is DFQATT and CDR2 SNEGSKA (reference sequence). This CDR3 has 15 residues. CDR3 residues: CSAPRDGRGNSPLHF. Here the CDR3 DNA reads TGCAGTGCTCCCCGGGACGGGAGGGGTAATTCACCCCTCCACTTT.

This clonotype was seen a handful of times. The rearrangement joins TRBV7-3 to TRBJ1-1; 9 nucleotides match TRBD1. V dropped 5 bases and J dropped 11; count of bases not matched to a gene: 6. The V gene's germline CDR1 is SGHTA and CDR2 FQGTGA. The length of the CDR3 is 12 residues. The CDR3 DNA reads as TGTGCCAGCAGCAAAGGGACAGGGAACGCTTTCTTT. It codes for CASSKGTGNAFF.

Worth noting for this clonotype: Since a much larger clone is just one base distant, this may be a read error. The chain couples TRBV30 to TRBJ1-2; TRBD1 might be the D (5 bases). Trimming pared 6 bases from V and 3 bases from J, leaving 8 bases between. Germline V gene sequence: CDR1 GTSNPN, CDR2 SVGIG (reference sequence). This CDR3 spans 11 amino acids. CDR3 region: CACRAYYGYTF. The CDR3 nucleotides read TGTGCCTGCAGGGCTTACTATGGCTACACCTTC.

This clonotype was picked up many times. The chain combines TRBV10-3 with TRBJ2-7, with D possibly called TRBD1 or TRBD2 (5 bases each). The germline V and J ends were trimmed by 3 bases and 0 bases, with 12 bases remaining between them. CDR1 is ENHRY and CDR2 is SYGVKD in the germline V gene. The CDR3 contains 15 residues. The CDR3 nucleotides are TGTGCCATCAGTGAAGGGACGATGAGCTCCTACGAGCAGTACTTC. Protein product: CAISEGTMSSYEQYF.